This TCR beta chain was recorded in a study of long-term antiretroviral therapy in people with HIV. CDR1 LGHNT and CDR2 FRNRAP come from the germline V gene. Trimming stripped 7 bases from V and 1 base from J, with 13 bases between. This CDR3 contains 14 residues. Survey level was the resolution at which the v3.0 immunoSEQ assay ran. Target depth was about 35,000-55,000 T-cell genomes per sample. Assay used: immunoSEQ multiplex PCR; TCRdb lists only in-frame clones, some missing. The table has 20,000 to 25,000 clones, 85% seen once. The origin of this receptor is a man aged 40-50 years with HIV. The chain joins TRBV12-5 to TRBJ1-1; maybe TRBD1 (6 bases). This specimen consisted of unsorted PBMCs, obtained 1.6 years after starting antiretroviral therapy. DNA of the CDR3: TGTGCTAGTGCGTGGCAGGGGACGAACACTGAAGCTTTCTTT. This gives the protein CASAWQGTNTEAFF. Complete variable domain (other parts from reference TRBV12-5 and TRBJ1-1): DARVTQTPRHKVTEMGQEVTMRCQPILGHNTVFWYRQTMMQGLELLAYFRNRAPLDDSGMPKDRFSAEMPDATLATLKIQPSEPRDSAVYFCASAWQGTNTEAFFGQGTRLTVV.